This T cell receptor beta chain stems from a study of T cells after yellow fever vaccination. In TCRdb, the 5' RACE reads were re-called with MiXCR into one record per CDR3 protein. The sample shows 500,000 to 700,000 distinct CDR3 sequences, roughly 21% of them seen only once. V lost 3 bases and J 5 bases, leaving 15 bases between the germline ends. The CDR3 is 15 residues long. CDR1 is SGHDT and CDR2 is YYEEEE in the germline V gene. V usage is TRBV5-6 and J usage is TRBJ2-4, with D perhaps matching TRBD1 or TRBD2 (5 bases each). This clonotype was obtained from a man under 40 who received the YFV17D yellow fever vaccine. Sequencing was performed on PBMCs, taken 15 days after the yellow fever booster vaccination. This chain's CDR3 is CASSSDSQGQNIQYF. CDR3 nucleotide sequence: TGTGCCAGCAGCTCGGACTCGCAGGGCCAAAACATTCAGTACTTC.